The entry that follows covers one T cell receptor (beta chain) sequence. The clone's antigen remains unknown. No much larger clone is present one base from it, and per-base qualities are unavailable. The germline V gene sets CDR1 to MNHNS and CDR2 to SASEGT. V and J lose 2 bases and 4 bases, and a span of 12 bases separates them. From cysteine to phenylalanine, the CDR3 is 14 amino acids long. This entry keeps only the CDR3 DNA: 42 bases, framed from base 1. This specimen belongs to a study of shared clonotypes between healthy human individuals (dated by TCRdb to 2019 to 2021). Describing the broader study: The cohort included three men and a couple of women between 18 and 49 years of age. To estimate repertoire size and how much clonotypes are shared between individuals, the study performed deep sequencing of blood TCR repertoires from five healthy adults. Between about 0.8 and 8.9 billion PBMCs per donor were obtained by leukapheresis. For each donor, CD4 naive and CD4 memory were each given three plates, CD8 naive was given two plates, and CD8 memory was given one plate. To increase sequencing depth and limit assay-specific biases, TCR repertoire library preparation and sequencing were carried out by different laboratories using diverse techniques. The investigation overall reported the following: Compared with non-shared clonotypes, clonotypes shared by all four sorted-subset donors had higher generation probabilities. Sharing across a few donors was observed for approximately 4.6% of naive CD4, over 3% of naive CD8, 2.3% of memory CD4, and 0.4% of memory CD8 clonotypes. The small number of donors limited the genetic and exposure-history diversity represented. Estimated clonotype richness was generally larger for naive than for memory subsets. Based on pairwise subsampling, the degree of clonotype sharing among donors was expected to be affected by sequencing depth. Incomplete sequencing was indicated by rarefaction of sorted-subset datasets, despite the large sequencing depth. Only blood was sampled, and tissue TCR repertoires likely differ from those in blood.

Using the deep immunoSEQ assay, TCR CDR3 regions were amplified from genomic DNA by multiplex PCR. Genomic DNA extracted from each cell subset was distributed evenly over all wells of several immunoSEQ 96-well plates, and each plate served as one replicate. For sorted subsets, each replicate PCR was loaded with 200 ng genomic DNA, equivalent to 30,000 or so T cell genomes. The purified libraries were quantified using a Qubit 3.0 fluorometer, sized with a Bioanalyzer 2100, and then quantified again using the KAPA Library Quantification kit. Every immunoSEQ 96-well plate was sequenced on a dedicated single-read 150-cycle Illumina NextSeq 550 flow cell. The original methods were these. The immunoSEQ output contained only junctional sequences without quality scores, so filtering could not match that applied to full-length reads. Sequences were annotated with PyIR, a Python wrapper for IgBLAST v1.9, using IMGT germline references to assign V/J genes and CDR3. Reads were removed for weak V/J assignments (E-value above 1e-6), missing CDR3, stop codons, out-of-frame junctions, or ambiguous translated residues. V3J clonotypes were defined by identical inferred V gene, J gene, and CDR3 amino acid sequence. To compute the percentage overlap between repertoires, the number of shared unique clonotypes was divided by the size of the smaller repertoire. RTK rarefaction, the Chao1 estimator, and Recon v2.1 estimates of unobserved clonotypes were used to assess repertoire richness. For all TCRbeta clonotypes obtained by the gDNA method from several donors, generation probabilities were computed with OLGA. This is the immuneACCESS table as TCRdb keeps it, with only in-frame sequences that have V and J called. A part of the clones is gone; compared with another copy, unresolved V genes explain less than half, and the rest is unexplained. The V and J calls and clone size come from that table; D and trimming were worked out from the DNA. The sample yields about 2,100,000 clones; about 92% were counted once. More than 1.5% of the sample comes from the top ten.

CD8 naive samples were obtained by positive selection for CCR7 among CD45RO-negative cells, yielding a CD45RA+CCR7+ population from which TemRA cells were excluded. Healthy HIV-negative adults with no recently reported acute infections or vaccinations were included as donors. Every donor was a Caucasian adult residing in Nashville, Tennessee, USA. Blood was obtained by leukapheresis, after which PBMCs were separated by Ficoll-Histopaque density gradient centrifugation and cryopreserved in liquid nitrogen vapor phase. Analytical flow cytometry was used to check the purity and quantity of every magnetically sorted T cell population. Genomic DNA was isolated from every sorted fraction and measured by UV absorbance on a Nanodrop 2000c.

This chain joins TRBV6-1 to TRBJ2-7; the D gene is unclear. The sequence was collected from a man younger than 30 in good health. Some clones in this sample may be carry-over from other donors' samples. Sequencing input: naive CD8+ T cells from PBMCs. The cell subset or site label, as the study defines it: CD45RA+CCR7+. CDR3 protein: CASSEKAVWYEQYF. The nucleotides read TGTGCCAGCAGTGAAAAGGCGGTCTGGTACGAGCAGTACTTC.